Below are 9 T cell receptor beta chains sequenced from a single sample in a study of blood T cell repertoires in COVID-19. Method: immunoSEQ multiplex PCR; TCRdb's copy keeps in-frame clones and lacks some. The sample lists some 220,000 clones; approximately 87% were seen once. The sample comprised PBMCs or T cells enriched from blood (not recorded which). The receptors shown here come from a woman between 50 and 59 years old in a cohort exposed to, infected with or recovered from COVID-19 (not recorded which).

J is TRBJ1-1 and V is TRBV7-9; unclear D gene. The CDR3 has 13 residues. In germline, CDR1 is SEHNR, CDR2 FQNEAQ (reference sequence). V lost 0 bases and J lost 7, with 9 bases in between. Here the CDR3 DNA reads TGTGCCAGCAGCTTAGCGCGTGAGGTTGAAGCTTTCTTT. Translation: CASSLAREVEAFF.

The chain employs TRBV5-8 and TRBJ1-5, with TRBD1 as a possible D gene (5 bases). The CDR3 consists of 12 residues. Germline lookup yields CDR1 SGHTS and CDR2 YDEGEE. The ends were cut back, 7 bases at V and 9 bases at J, with 14 bases in the middle. The CDR3 loop is CASGHKRGPQHF. CDR3 in DNA: TGTGCCAGCGGCCATAAAAGGGGGCCCCAGCATTTT.

The chain is built from TRBV4-2 and TRBJ1-6; unclear D gene. CDR3 size: 15 residues. Germline loops: CDR1 LGHNA, CDR2 YNFKEQ. V lost 4 bases and J 2 bases, leaving 9 bases between the germline ends. CDR3 in amino acids: CASSPEATYNSPLHF. The CDR3 DNA reads as TGTGCCAGCAGCCCTGAGGCCACCTATAATTCACCCCTCCACTTT.

The chain carries TRBV28 and TRBJ1-2, with D unclear. The germline CDR1 and CDR2 sequences are MDHEN and SYDVKM. The CDR3 is 13 residues long. V was pared by 10 bases and J by 1 base, with 13 bases between. CDR3 nucleotide sequence: TGTGCCACCGCACTGGTTGTTAACTATGGCTACACCTTC. It is translated as CATALVVNYGYTF.

CDR3 amino acids: CASSETGNSPLHF. The CDR3 DNA reads as TGTGCCAGCAGCGAGACGGGAAATTCACCCCTCCACTTT. The genes are TRBV9 and TRBJ1-6; the D is unclear. Trimming removed 3 bases at V and 7 bases at J, with 8 bases between. The CDR3 is 13 residues long. Germline V gives CDR1 SGDLS, CDR2 YYNGEE.

The V and J genes are TRBV5-1 and TRBJ2-3; 7 bases are a match to TRBD1. Germline trimming cut 0 bases from V and 2 bases from J; bases unmatched to any gene: 3. The CDR3 covers 15 residues. Germline CDR1 is SGHRS and CDR2 is YFSETQ. DNA for the CDR3: TGCGCCAGCAGCTTGGAGGGGGCCTTCACAGATACGCAGTATTTT. This codes for CASSLEGAFTDTQYF.

J is TRBJ1-4 and V is TRBV28; 7 nucleotides match TRBD1. The ends lost 4 bases at V and 4 bases at J; junction bases unmatched: 12. The CDR3 is 17 residues long. The germline V gene encodes CDR1 MDHEN and CDR2 SYDVKM. CDR3 coding DNA: TGTGCCAGCAGTTCCAGACAGGGATGGTCCCTTAATGAAAAACTGTTTTTT. This translates into CASSSRQGWSLNEKLFF.

In its sample, this clone was seen a few times. The chain links TRBV7-9 to TRBJ2-7, with 8 bases that match TRBD1. The CDR3 has 15 amino acids. V lost 5 bases and J lost 2; bases outside the gene matches: 8. The germline V gene encodes CDR1 SEHNR and CDR2 FQNEAQ (reference sequence). The CDR3 here is CASSNPGQVTYEQYF. As DNA, the CDR3 is TGTGCCAGCAGCAATCCGGGACAGGTGACCTACGAGCAGTACTTC.

V gene TRBV5-1 combines with J gene TRBJ1-2, with TRBD1 identical over 8 bases. J gave up 4 bases and V 0 bases, and 5 bases lay outside the gene matches. This CDR3 region has 15 residues. Looked up from germline, CDR1 is SGHRS and CDR2 is YFSETQ. CDR3: CASSLGQGASYGYTF. CDR3 coding DNA: TGCGCCAGCAGCTTGGGGCAGGGGGCAAGCTATGGCTACACCTTC.